This is a list of T cell receptor beta chains from one sample in a study of T cell responses to AZD1222 COVID-19 vaccine. Repertoires were generated with immunoSEQ multiplex PCR, while TCRdb's copy carries only in-frame clones and drops some. This table holds some 160,000 clones, approximately 92% found once. Sample: peripheral blood, taken on day 0 of AZD1222 vaccination. The receptor set was obtained from an adult in good health. The CDR3 runs from the conserved cysteine through the conserved F or W. A D gene is named only where the DNA matches it firmly. The listing skips clone size in some rows; elsewhere it reads once, few, many or a size class.

TRBD1,-,TRBV7-9,18,TRBJ1-6,CASSSPRTGGGYNSPLHF,TGTGCCAGCAGCTCCCCGAGGACAGGGGGTGGCTATAATTCACCCCTCCACTTT
-,-,TRBV6-1,16,TRBJ2-6,CASSEVVGTGANVLTF,TGTGCCAGCAGTGAAGTAGTAGGGACCGGGGCCAACGTCCTGACTTTC
-,once,TRBV9,14,TRBJ1-1,CASSVGSWNTEAFF,TGTGCCAGCAGCGTAGGAAGCTGGAACACTGAAGCTTTCTTT
-,-,TRBV5-5,15,TRBJ2-5,CASSLGARRQETQYF,TGTGCCAGCAGCTTGGGGGCCAGGAGGCAAGAGACCCAGTACTTC
-,-,TRBV6-5,13,TRBJ1-2,CASSRDRNYGYTF,TGTGCCAGCTCGCGAGACAGGAACTATGGCTACACCTTC
-,-,TRBV5-5,14,TRBJ2-2,CASSSDTFTGELFF,TGTGCCAGCAGTAGTGATACCTTCACCGGGGAGCTGTTTTTT
-,-,TRBV30,13,TRBJ2-1,CAWSVTRYNEQFF,TGTGCCTGGAGTGTAACTCGGTACAATGAGCAGTTCTTC
-,-,TRBV14,13,TRBJ2-2,CASSQGNTGELFF,TGTGCCAGCAGCCAAGGCAACACCGGGGAGCTGTTTTTT
-,once,TRBV3-1/TRBV3-2,13,TRBJ1-3,CASSLRGKNTIYF,TGTGCCAGCAGCCTGAGAGGGAAGAACACCATATATTTT
-,-,TRBV5-4,15,TRBJ2-2,CASSSELTRSGELFF,TGTGCCAGCAGCTCTGAGCTTACACGGTCCGGGGAGCTGTTTTTT
-,-,TRBV5-1,15,TRBJ2-5,CASSLVVGQGETQYF,TGCGCCAGCAGCTTGGTGGTGGGGCAGGGCGAGACCCAGTACTTC
-,-,TRBV5-4,13,TRBJ1-5,CASSLGVNQPQHF,TGTGCCAGCAGCTTGGGGGTTAATCAGCCCCAGCATTTT
TRBD1,-,TRBV6-5,15,TRBJ1-5,CASARDRSGNQPQHF,TGTGCCAGCGCCCGGGACAGGTCGGGCAATCAGCCCCAGCATTTT
-,-,TRBV2,14,TRBJ2-7,CASTNPYKAYEQYF,TGTGCCAGCACCAACCCCTACAAAGCCTACGAGCAGTACTTC
-,once,TRBV13,13,TRBJ2-7,CASSLVGVREQYF,TGTGCCAGCAGCTTAGTGGGCGTTCGCGAGCAGTACTTC
-,once,TRBV6-5,14,TRBJ2-1,CASSYGGSYNEQFF,TGTGCCAGCAGTTACGGGGGCTCCTACAATGAGCAGTTCTTC
-,-,TRBV5-1,17,TRBJ1-1,CASSFDGVGRVNTEAFF,TGCGCCAGCAGCTTTGATGGTGTCGGGCGGGTGAACACTGAAGCTTTCTTT
TRBD2,-,TRBV5-1,15,TRBJ2-5,CASSLGLAGRETQYF,TGCGCCAGCAGCCTCGGACTAGCGGGAAGAGAGACCCAGTACTTC
-,few,TRBV18,12,TRBJ2-5,CASSPREETQYF,TGTGCCAGCTCACCACGGGAAGAGACCCAGTACTTC
-,few,TRBV30,13,TRBJ1-2,CAWSLGINYGYTF,TGTGCCTGGAGTTTAGGGATAAACTATGGCTACACCTTC
-,-,TRBV9,16,TRBJ1-3,CASSVGIPFSGNTIYF,TGTGCCAGCAGCGTAGGAATCCCCTTCTCTGGAAACACCATATATTTT
TRBD1,-,TRBV30,15,TRBJ1-5,CAWSAGQGDNQPQHF,TGTGCCTGGAGTGCCGGACAGGGTGACAATCAGCCCCAGCATTTT
TRBD2,-,TRBV30,17,TRBJ2-2,CAWSVPGGGSNTGELFF,TGTGCCTGGAGTGTACCGGGAGGGGGTTCAAACACCGGGGAGCTGTTTTTT
-,-,TRBV6-5,13,TRBJ2-7,CASSQAPIAEQYF,TGTGCCAGCAGTCAGGCCCCGATTGCCGAGCAGTACTTC
-,-,TRBV18,12,TRBJ1-1,CASSPWGTEAFF,TGTGCCAGCTCACCATGGGGGACTGAAGCTTTCTTT
-,-,TRBV30,13,TRBJ1-5,CAWSASGNQPQHF,TGTGCCTGGAGTGCGTCAGGGAATCAGCCCCAGCATTTT
-,-,TRBV4-3,15,TRBJ2-5,CASSQAIADQETQYF,TGCGCCAGCAGCCAAGCCATTGCGGACCAAGAGACCCAGTACTTC
TRBD1,-,TRBV29-1,14,TRBJ1-2,CSATQGDRSYGYTF,TGCAGCGCCACACAGGGGGATCGATCGTATGGCTACACCTTC
-,-,TRBV29-1,14,TRBJ2-3,CSVSRVAGTDTQYF,TGCAGCGTCAGCAGGGTAGCGGGCACAGATACGCAGTATTTT
TRBD1,-,TRBV7-2,17,TRBJ2-3,CASSLRAPGQGADTQYF,TGTGCCAGCAGCTTAAGGGCCCCGGGACAGGGGGCAGATACGCAGTATTTT
-,-,TRBV25-1,14,TRBJ1-2,CASSEGQRLYGYTF,TGTGCCAGCAGTGAAGGGCAGCGGCTCTATGGCTACACCTTC
-,-,TRBV4-1,18,TRBJ1-6,CASSQDARVGGGGSPLHF,TGCGCCAGCAGCCAAGATGCCCGGGTGGGGGGAGGAGGGTCACCCCTCCACTTT
TRBD2,-,TRBV24-1,15,TRBJ2-1,CATSDPGLASNEQFF,TGTGCCACCAGTGACCCGGGACTAGCATCCAATGAGCAGTTCTTC
TRBD2,-,TRBV2,15,TRBJ2-5,CASSISGGAVETQYF,TGTGCCAGCAGTATCAGCGGGGGGGCCGTAGAGACCCAGTACTTC
-,-,TRBV12-5,12,TRBJ1-1,CASGLGVTEAFF,TGTGCTAGTGGTTTGGGGGTTACTGAAGCTTTCTTT
-,-,TRBV3-1/TRBV3-2,17,TRBJ2-3,CASSQDEFEGFGDTQYF,TGTGCCAGCAGCCAAGATGAATTTGAGGGGTTCGGAGATACGCAGTATTTT
-,-,TRBV10-2,12,TRBJ1-2,CASSELDYGYTF,TGCGCCAGCAGTGAGTTGGACTATGGCTACACCTTC
-,-,TRBV7-9,13,TRBJ1-1,CASSVARETEAFF,TGTGCCAGCAGCGTAGCCAGGGAAACTGAAGCTTTCTTT
-,-,TRBV7-2,14,TRBJ1-4,CASSFNRKGEKLFF,TGTGCCAGCAGCTTTAACCGGAAGGGCGAAAAACTGTTTTTT
-,-,TRBV7-2,12,TRBJ2-2,CASRSAIGELFF,TGTGCCAGCAGGTCGGCCATCGGGGAGCTGTTTTTT
TRBD2,-,TRBV7-3,16,TRBJ2-1,CASSDTQGLAYNEQFF,TGTGCCAGCAGCGACACACAGGGACTAGCGTACAATGAGCAGTTCTTC
TRBD1,-,TRBV18,13,TRBJ2-7,CASSGDRTYEQYF,TGTGCCAGCTCAGGGGACAGAACCTACGAGCAGTACTTC
-,-,TRBV5-4,15,TRBJ1-2,CASSFSQATSYGYTF,TGTGCCAGCAGCTTCAGCCAGGCTACCTCCTATGGCTACACCTTC
-,-,TRBV2,15,TRBJ1-5,CASSFDRHSNQPQHF,TGTGCCAGCAGTTTTGACAGGCATAGCAATCAGCCCCAGCATTTT
-,-,TRBV28,12,TRBJ2-3,CASSTYTDTQYF,TGTGCCAGCAGTACATACACAGATACGCAGTATTTT